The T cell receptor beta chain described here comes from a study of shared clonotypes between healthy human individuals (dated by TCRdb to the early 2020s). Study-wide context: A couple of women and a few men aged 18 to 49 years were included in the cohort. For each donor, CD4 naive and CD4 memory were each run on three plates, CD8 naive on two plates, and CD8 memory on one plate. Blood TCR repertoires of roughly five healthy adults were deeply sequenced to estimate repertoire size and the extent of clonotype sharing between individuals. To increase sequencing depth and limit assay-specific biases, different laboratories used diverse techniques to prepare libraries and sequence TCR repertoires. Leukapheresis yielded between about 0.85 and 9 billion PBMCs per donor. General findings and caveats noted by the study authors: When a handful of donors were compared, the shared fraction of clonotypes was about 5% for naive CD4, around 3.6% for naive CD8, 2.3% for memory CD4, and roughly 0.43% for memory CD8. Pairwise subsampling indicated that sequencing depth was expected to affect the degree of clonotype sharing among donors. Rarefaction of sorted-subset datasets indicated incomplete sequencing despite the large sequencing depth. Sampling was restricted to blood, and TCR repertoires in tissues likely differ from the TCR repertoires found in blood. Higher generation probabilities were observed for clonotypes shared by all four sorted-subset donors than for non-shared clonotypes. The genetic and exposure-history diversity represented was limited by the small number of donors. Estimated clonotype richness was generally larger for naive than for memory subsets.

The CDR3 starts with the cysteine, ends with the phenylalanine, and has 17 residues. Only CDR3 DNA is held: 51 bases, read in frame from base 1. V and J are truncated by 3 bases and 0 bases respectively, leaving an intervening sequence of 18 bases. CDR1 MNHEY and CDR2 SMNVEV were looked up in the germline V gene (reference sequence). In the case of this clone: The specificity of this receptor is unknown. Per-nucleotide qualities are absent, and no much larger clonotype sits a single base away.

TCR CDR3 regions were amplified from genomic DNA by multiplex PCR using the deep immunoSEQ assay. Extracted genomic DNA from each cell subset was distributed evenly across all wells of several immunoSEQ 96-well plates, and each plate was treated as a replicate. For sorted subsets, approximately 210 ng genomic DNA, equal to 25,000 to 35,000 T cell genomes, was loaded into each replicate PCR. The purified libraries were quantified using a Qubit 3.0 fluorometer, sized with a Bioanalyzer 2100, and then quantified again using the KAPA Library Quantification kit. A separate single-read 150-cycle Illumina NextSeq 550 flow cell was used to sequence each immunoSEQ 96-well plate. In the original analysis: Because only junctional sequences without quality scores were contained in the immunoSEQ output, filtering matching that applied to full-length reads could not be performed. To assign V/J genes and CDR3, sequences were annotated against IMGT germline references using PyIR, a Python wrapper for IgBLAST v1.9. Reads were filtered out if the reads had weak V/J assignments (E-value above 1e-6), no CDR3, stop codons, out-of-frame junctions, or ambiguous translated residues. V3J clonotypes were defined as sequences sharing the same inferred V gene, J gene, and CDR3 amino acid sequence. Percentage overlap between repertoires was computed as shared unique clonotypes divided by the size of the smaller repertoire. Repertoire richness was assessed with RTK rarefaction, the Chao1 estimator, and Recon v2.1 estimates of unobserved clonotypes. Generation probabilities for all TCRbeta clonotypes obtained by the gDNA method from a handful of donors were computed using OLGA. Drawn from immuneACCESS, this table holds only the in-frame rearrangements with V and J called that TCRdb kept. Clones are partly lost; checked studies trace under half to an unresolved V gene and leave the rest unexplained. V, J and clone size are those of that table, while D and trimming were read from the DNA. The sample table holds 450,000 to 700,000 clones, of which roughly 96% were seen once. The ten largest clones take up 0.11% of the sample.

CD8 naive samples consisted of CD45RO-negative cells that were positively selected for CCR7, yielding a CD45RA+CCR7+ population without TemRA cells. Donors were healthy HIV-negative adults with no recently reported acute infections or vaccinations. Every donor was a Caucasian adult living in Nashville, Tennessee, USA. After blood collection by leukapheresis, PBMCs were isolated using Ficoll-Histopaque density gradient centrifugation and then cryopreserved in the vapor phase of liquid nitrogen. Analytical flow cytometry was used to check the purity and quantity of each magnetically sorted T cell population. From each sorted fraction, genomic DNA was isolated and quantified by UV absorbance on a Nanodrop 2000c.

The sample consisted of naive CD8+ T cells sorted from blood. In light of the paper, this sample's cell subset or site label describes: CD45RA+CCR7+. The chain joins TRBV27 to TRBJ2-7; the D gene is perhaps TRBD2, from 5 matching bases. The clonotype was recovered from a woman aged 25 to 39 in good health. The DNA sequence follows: TGTGCCAGCAGTTTGGTTTGGGTTATGGACTTCTCCTACGAGCAGTACTTC. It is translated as CASSLVWVMDFSYEQYF.